This T cell receptor beta chain is drawn from a study of cytomegalovirus exposure and HLA in healthy donors. Turning to the study itself: For the approximately 420 genotyped donors, approximately 83% fell within the Caucasian-associated ancestry cluster.

Study findings and constraints: Despite most TCR sequences being rare, some public TCRs occurred in many donors.

It was with 60 Vbeta and 13 Jbeta primers that the PCR ran. Some clones are missing from TCRdb's copy, which holds only in-frame ones; the method was immunoSEQ multiplex PCR. This table holds about 130,000 clones, approximately 69% found once. V lost 3 bases to trimming and J lost 2 bases, with 14 bases between them. The CDR3 runs to 15 residues. In germline, CDR1 is SGDLS, CDR2 YYNGEE. This clone was detected a few times. Its antigen remains unidentified. The chain links TRBV9 to TRBJ2-5; D may be TRBD2 (6 bases). Sequences were obtained from PBMCs. The receptor comes from a man aged 40-49 years in good health and CMV-seropositive. CDR3: CASSGNGGPQETQYF. The CDR3 nucleotides are TGTGCCAGCAGCGGGAACGGGGGACCTCAAGAGACCCAGTACTTC.